Each of the 10 T cell receptor beta chains below was sequenced from the same sample in a study of T cells in Graves' hyperthyroidism and ophthalmopathy. RNA transcripts gave rise to amplified TCR beta CDR3 regions. The primer set for the first-round RT-PCR of the TCR CDR3 was HTBI. One entry per CDR3 protein, called by TCRdb with MiXCR from the multiplex PCR reads. This table holds 480,000 or so distinct CDR3 sequences, 40% to 50% found once. Sequenced sample: peripheral blood or thyroid tissue (not recorded which). The receptors were sampled from an adult woman with Graves' disease, either hyperthyroidism or ophthalmopathy (not recorded which).

This clonotype has more than one count but fewer than ten. V gene TRBV6-5 combines with J gene TRBJ1-6, with 8 bases that match TRBD1. This CDR3 region has 14 residues. CDR1 and CDR2 (germline): MNHEY, SVGAGI. The V and J ends lost 6 bases and 7 bases, in that order; junction bases with no gene match: 5. The CDR3 bases are TGTGCCAGCAGCCCGGACAGGGAGAATTCACCCCTCCACTTT. Protein: CASSPDRENSPLHF.

In this sample, this clonotype turned up many times. The V call is TRBV4-1, the J call TRBJ1-5; D ambiguous. Trimming shortened V by 1 base and J by 2 bases, and 6 bases separated the two germline ends. The CDR3 is 14 amino acids. Germline V gene data show CDR1 as MGHRA and CDR2 as YSYEKL. The CDR3, as DNA: TGCGCCAGCAGCCAAGTAACAGGCAATCAGCCCCAGCATTTT. Translation: CASSQVTGNQPQHF.

V and J are TRBV7-6 and TRBJ2-1; 11 bases are shared with TRBD2. The V gene's germline CDR1 is SGHVS and CDR2 FNYEAQ. J lost 6 bases, V lost 8 bases, and 6 bases had no gene match. This CDR3 comprises 14 residues. CDR3 residues: CASGHTSGSNEQFF. The CDR3 region has the DNA TGTGCCAGCGGACATACTAGCGGGAGCAATGAGCAGTTCTTC.

This clonotype has a handful of counts. This rearrangement joins TRBV5-4 to TRBJ1-2; no definite D call. Germline V gene sequence: CDR1 SGHNT, CDR2 YYREEE (reference sequence). V lost 6 bases to trimming and J lost 0 bases, with 9 bases between them. The CDR3 has 13 residues. The CDR3 coding sequence is TGTGCCAGCATATCCGCTGCTAACTATGGCTACACCTTC. Translation gives CASISAANYGYTF.

This clonotype has more than one count but fewer than ten. V gene TRBV15 combines with J gene TRBJ2-7; D is ambiguous. CDR3 length: 12 amino acids. V shed 1 base and J shed 6 bases, with 7 bases lying between them. CDR1 LNHNV and CDR2 YYDKDF come from the germline V gene (reference sequence). CDR3 DNA: TGTGCCACCAGCAGAGGTATGCGCGAGCAGTACTTC. Translated: CATSRGMREQYF.

This clonotype was seen a handful of times. The chain uses TRBV7-2 and TRBJ2-7, with 7 bases fitting TRBD1. The V gene end was trimmed by 5 bases and the J gene end by 4 bases; junction bases not matched to a gene: 5. The CDR3 sequence is 13 residues long. Germline assignment: CDR1 SGHTA and CDR2 FQGNSA. The CDR3 loop reads CASSHRGRYEQYF. The CDR3, as DNA: TGTGCCAGCAGCCACAGGGGAAGGTACGAGCAGTACTTC.

This chain links TRBV12-3 or TRBV12-4 with TRBJ1-2; D uncertain. With 5 bases removed from V and 2 bases from J, the gap between germline ends came to 12 bases. The CDR3 has 14 amino acids. The CDR3 sequence: CASSPEAGNYGYTF. The CDR3 DNA sequence: TGTGCCAGCAGTCCCGAGGCGGGGAACTATGGCTACACCTTC.

V gene TRBV12-3 or TRBV12-4 combines with J gene TRBJ1-2; 7 positions agree with TRBD1. Trimming removed 10 bases from V and 5 bases from J; junction bases left unmatched: 10. This CDR3 comprises 13 residues. CDR3 loop: CAIRRQGEYGYTF. In DNA form, the CDR3 reads TGTGCCATCAGACGACAGGGCGAGTATGGCTACACCTTC.

On this clonotype: This may be a read error, as it is one base from a much larger clone. The V and J genes are TRBV7-8 and TRBJ2-2; 10 bases map to TRBD2. The CDR3 loop spans 20 amino acids. The V segment lost 2 bases and the J segment 1 base; nucleotides outside the gene matches: 13. Per the germline V gene, CDR1 is SGHVS and CDR2 is FQNEAQ. CDR3 residues: CASSLILPAGGGKNTGELFF. CDR3 DNA sequence: TGTGCCAGCAGCTTAATCTTACCAGCGGGAGGGGGAAAGAACACCGGGGAGCTGTTTTTT. The entire variable domain, with the rest obtained from reference TRBV7-8 and TRBJ2-2, is as follows: GAGVSQSPRYKVAKRGQDVALRCDPISGHVSLFWYQQALGQGPEFLTYFQNEAQLDKSGLPSDRFFAERPEGSVSTLKIQRTQQEDSAVYLCASSLILPAGGGKNTGELFFGEGSRLTVL.

The J gene is TRBJ2-1, the V gene TRBV15, with 7 bases fitting TRBD2. J lost 6 bases, V lost 0 bases, and 8 bases had no gene match. CDR1 is LNHNV, CDR2 YYDKDF, per germline (reference sequence). The CDR3 sequence is 16 residues long. CDR3 bases: TGTGCCACCAGCAGAGATGCGGCGGGAGTCCTCAATGAGCAGTTCTTC. Translation: CATSRDAAGVLNEQFF.